A single sample is the source of the 23 T cell receptor beta chains below, sequenced in a study of blood T cell repertoires in COVID-19. Assay used: immunoSEQ multiplex PCR; TCRdb lists only in-frame clones, some missing. The table records 300,000 to 400,000 clones, around 88% of them present only once. Sequencing input: peripheral blood. These receptors were taken from a woman aged 30 to 39 with COVID-19, enrolled during active disease.

The chain carries TRBV2 and TRBJ1-5; possibly TRBD1 for D (6 bases). Germline V gives CDR1 SNHLY, CDR2 FYNNEI. V was trimmed by 2 bases and J by 2 bases, leaving 10 bases between them. This CDR3 comprises 15 residues. CDR3 in amino acids: CASSEWAGGNQPQHF. The CDR3, as DNA: TGTGCCAGCAGTGAATGGGCAGGGGGCAATCAGCCCCAGCATTTT.

The chain recombines TRBV7-8 with TRBJ1-5, with TRBD1 identical over 10 bases. CDR1 and CDR2 (germline): SGHVS, FQNEAQ. After removal of 4 bases from V and 2 bases from J, the junction contained 5 bases not matched to a gene. CDR3 length: 16 amino acids. The CDR3 loop reads CASSYSGTGGNQPQHF. CDR3 sequence (DNA): TGTGCCAGCAGCTATTCCGGGACAGGGGGCAATCAGCCCCAGCATTTT.

The J gene is TRBJ2-3, the V gene TRBV9, with 12 bases lining up with TRBD2. There are 16 residues in the CDR3. The germline V gene encodes CDR1 SGDLS and CDR2 YYNGEE. The V segment lost 0 bases and the J segment 6 bases; nucleotides outside the gene matches: 5. The CDR3 nucleotides read TGTGCCAGCAGCGTAGAGACTAGCGGGGGTGGCGATACGCAGTATTTT. Protein sequence: CASSVETSGGGDTQYF.

The J gene is TRBJ2-1, the V gene TRBV19; 7 bases are a match to TRBD1. CDR1 is LNHDA, CDR2 SQIVND, per germline (reference sequence). CDR3 size: 12 residues. The CDR3 loop is CATGTENNEQFF. The DNA for the CDR3 is TGTGCGACCGGGACAGAGAACAATGAGCAGTTCTTC.

The gene calls are TRBV5-8 and TRBJ1-3; D not resolved. The CDR3 loop spans 14 amino acids. The germline gives CDR1 SGHTS, CDR2 YDEGEE. V was trimmed by 2 bases and J by 0 bases, leaving 6 bases between them. Here the CDR3 DNA reads TGTGCCAGCAGCTTTAGGAGCTCTGGAAACACCATATATTTT. It yields the protein CASSFRSSGNTIYF.

The rearrangement joins TRBV19 to TRBJ1-4; no definite D call. V lost 5 bases, J lost 0 bases, and 7 bases lay in between. CDR1 is LNHDA and CDR2 is SQIVND in the germline V gene (reference sequence). This CDR3 comprises 14 residues. DNA of the CDR3: TGTGCCAGTAGTCAGGATGCAACTAATGAAAAACTGTTTTTT. Its translation is CASSQDATNEKLFF.

The chain couples TRBV23-1 to TRBJ1-2; a weak D match, TRBD1 (5 bases). Being an ORF, TRBV23-1 has a function that is uncertain. The CDR3 is 12 residues long. V lost 3 bases, J lost 4 bases, and 6 bases lay in between. The CDR3 DNA reads TGCGCCAGCAGTCAGGGGCCCTATGGCTACACCTTC. Encoded protein: CASSQGPYGYTF.

The chain has TRBV18 and TRBJ1-1; 9 bases line up with TRBD1. The V segment lost 1 base and the J segment 4 bases; nucleotides outside the gene matches: 7. Looked up from germline, CDR1 is KGHSH and CDR2 is LQKENI. CDR3 length: 16 residues. The CDR3 spells CASSPRDRVMGTEAFF. Written as DNA, the CDR3 is TGTGCCAGCTCACCACGGGACAGGGTAATGGGCACTGAAGCTTTCTTT.

This clone was picked up one time. The J gene is TRBJ2-7, the V gene TRBV20-1; no clear D. Germline V gene sequence: CDR1 DFQATT, CDR2 SNEGSKA (reference sequence). CDR3 length: 15 amino acids. Trimming took off 3 bases at V and 2 bases at J, with 17 bases between the two ends. CDR3 DNA: TGCAGTGCTAGTGTAGGCCAGCTGGGCCCCTACGAGCAGTACTTC. Encoded protein: CSASVGQLGPYEQYF.

Only a few counts were recorded for this clone. V gene TRBV19 combines with J gene TRBJ1-1, with 9 nucleotides matching TRBD1. The CDR3 runs 14 residues. V lost 5 bases, J lost 5 bases, and 6 bases stayed unmatched. Germline-derived CDR1 and CDR2 are LNHDA and SQIVND (reference sequence). CDR3: CASSARQGGTEAFF. For the CDR3, the DNA is TGTGCCAGTAGTGCTCGACAGGGGGGGACTGAAGCTTTCTTT. The full variable domain, with the rest looked up from reference TRBV19 and TRBJ1-1, is DGGITQSPKYLFRKEGQNVTLSCEQNLNHDAMYWYRQDPGQGLRLIYYSQIVNDFQKGDIAEGYSVSREKKESFPLTVTSAQKNPTAFYLCASSARQGGTEAFFGQGTRLTVV.

This clone was recorded only once. This rearrangement joins TRBV3-1 (or the pseudogene TRBV3-2) to TRBJ2-1, with a tentative D call TRBD2 (6 bases). The CDR3 is 15 residues long. Per germline, CDR1 LGHDT and CDR2 YNNKEL (reference sequence). The V gene lost 1 base and the J gene lost 7 bases, with 14 bases spanning the gap. The chain's CDR3 is CASSQGGLPANEQFF. The CDR3 DNA reads as TGTGCCAGCAGCCAAGGGGGACTTCCGGCGAATGAGCAGTTCTTC.

This CDR3 is CASSQGTGLSGNTIYF. The CDR3 coding sequence is TGCGCCAGCAGCCAAGGTACAGGGCTCTCTGGAAACACCATATATTTT. The chain carries TRBV4-1 and TRBJ1-3; maybe TRBD1 (6 bases). Looked up from germline, CDR1 is MGHRA and CDR2 is YSYEKL. V lost 1 base, J lost 0 bases, and 10 bases lay in between. CDR3 length: 16 amino acids.

The chain recombines TRBV16 with TRBJ2-3; D unclear. Germline V gives CDR1 KGHSY, CDR2 FQNENV. The V end was cut by 3 bases, the J end by 2 bases, with 9 bases between. The CDR3 is made up of 14 amino acids. This CDR3 reads CASSHYYFTDTQYF. The DNA for the CDR3 is TGTGCCAGCAGCCACTATTACTTCACAGATACGCAGTATTTT.

The rearrangement links TRBV3-1 (or the pseudogene TRBV3-2) to TRBJ1-2, with D tentatively TRBD1 (6 bases). V was trimmed by 6 bases and J by 3 bases, leaving 11 bases between them. Germline V gene sequence: CDR1 LGHDT, CDR2 YNNKEL (reference sequence). This CDR3 comprises 13 residues. The CDR3 DNA reads TGTGCCAGCAGACCCAGGGGCGACTATGGCTACACCTTC. It specifies CASRPRGDYGYTF.

This clone was picked up one time. The chain combines TRBV7-2 with TRBJ1-2; tentative D call: TRBD1 (6 bases). Germline values: CDR1 SGHTA, CDR2 FQGNSA. There are 13 residues in the CDR3. With 1 base removed from V and 5 bases from J, the gap between germline ends came to 8 bases. CDR3 protein: CASSLDGTYGYTF. The CDR3 coding sequence is TGTGCCAGCAGCTTAGACGGGACATATGGCTACACCTTC.

The chain recombines TRBV19 with TRBJ1-1; D gene unclear. The CDR3 runs to 11 residues. CDR1 and CDR2 (germline): LNHDA, SQIVND (reference sequence). The V gene lost 4 bases and the J gene lost 7 bases, with 7 bases spanning the gap. The DNA for the CDR3 is TGTGCCAGTAGTAGAAGGAGTGAAGCTTTCTTT. It translates to CASSRRSEAFF.

V and J are TRBV7-8 and TRBJ1-2; tentative D call: TRBD1 (6 bases). V gave up 5 bases and J gave up 8 bases, with 12 bases separating them. This CDR3 region has 12 residues. Germline V CDR1 and CDR2: SGHVS, FQNEAQ. This CDR3 reads CASSPGQSGYTF. The DNA for the CDR3 is TGTGCCAGCAGCCCCGGACAGTCAGGCTACACCTTC.

This chain connects TRBV4-1 to TRBJ2-3; the D gene is possibly TRBD1 (5 bases). Per the germline V gene, CDR1 is MGHRA and CDR2 is YSYEKL. Trimming removed 2 bases at V and 0 bases at J, with 15 bases between. The CDR3 covers 17 residues. The CDR3 DNA follows: TGCGCCAGCAGCCAAAAAGAGGACACTATTAGCACAGATACGCAGTATTTT. Protein: CASSQKEDTISTDTQYF.

This chain joins TRBV5-1 and TRBJ1-2, with 8 bases fitting TRBD1. This CDR3 comprises 15 residues. Germline V gene sequence: CDR1 SGHRS, CDR2 YFSETQ. V dropped 0 bases and J dropped 4; count of bases not matched to a gene: 5. CDR3 loop: CASSLAVGTGYGYTF. The DNA of the CDR3 is TGCGCCAGCAGCTTGGCCGTCGGGACAGGCTATGGCTACACCTTC.

This chain links TRBV19 with TRBJ2-5, with D perhaps matching TRBD2 (7 bases). Trimming stripped 1 base from V and 5 bases from J, with 11 bases between. This CDR3 region has 14 residues. Germline CDR1 and CDR2: LNHDA and SQIVND (reference sequence). CDR3 loop: CASSIARGGETQYF. CDR3 nucleotides: TGTGCCAGTAGTATAGCCAGGGGAGGGGAGACCCAGTACTTC.

This chain uses TRBV7-2 with TRBJ2-5; no reliable D call. CDR1 SGHTA and CDR2 FQGNSA come from the germline V gene. Trimming took 5 bases from V and 1 from J, leaving 11 bases between them. The CDR3 has 14 amino acids. CDR3 sequence: CASSPYRVQETQYF. CDR3 nucleotide sequence: TGTGCCAGCAGCCCATACCGGGTCCAAGAGACCCAGTACTTC.

CDR3 sequence: CASSLAQGNSPLHF. CDR3 sequence (DNA): TGTGCCAGCAGCTTAGCACAGGGTAATTCACCCCTCCACTTT. The chain employs TRBV7-6 and TRBJ1-6; D possibly corresponds to TRBD1 (6 bases). The germline V gene encodes CDR1 SGHVS and CDR2 FNYEAQ. V lost 0 bases, J lost 6 bases, and 6 bases lay in between. The CDR3 spans 14 residues.

Regarding this clone: The same CDR3 is also encoded by other DNA sequences in this sample. This chain uses TRBV5-1 with TRBJ1-2; D not certain. Per germline, CDR1 SGHRS and CDR2 YFSETQ. This CDR3 spans 13 amino acids. V lost 0 bases to trimming and J lost 2 bases, with 5 bases between them. The CDR3 reads CASSLVQNYGYTF. CDR3 sequence (DNA): TGCGCCAGCAGCTTGGTTCAGAACTATGGCTACACCTTC.